These 23 T cell receptor beta chains were all obtained from the same sample, sequenced in a study of blood T cell repertoires in COVID-19. Only in-frame clones appear in the TCRdb table, and some are missing; sequencing was by immunoSEQ multiplex PCR. This sample has roughly 220,000 clones, with approximately 80% found just once. Sequencing was performed on peripheral blood. These receptors were taken from an elderly woman with COVID-19, enrolled during active disease.

The chain uses TRBV29-1 and TRBJ2-7; 7 bases are a match to TRBD1. From germline, CDR1 is SQVTM and CDR2 ANQGSEA. The junction had 15 bases not matched to a gene; V was cut back by 7 bases and J by 9 bases. The CDR3 consists of 13 residues. The CDR3, as DNA: TGCAGCGCCAAAGGGGGTGACAGGGTCGCGCAGTACTTC. Translated: CSAKGGDRVAQYF.

With respect to this clone: This sample includes further DNA sequences coding for the same CDR3. The V and J genes are TRBV6-2 or TRBV6-3 and TRBJ1-5; 7 bases are shared with TRBD1. The CDR3 is 15 amino acids. The V and J ends lost 2 bases and 2 bases, in that order; junction bases with no gene match: 3. The germline V gene has CDR1 MNHEY and CDR2 SVGEGT. The CDR3 sequence is CASSYTGAGNQPQHF. In nucleotides, the CDR3 is TGTGCCAGCAGTTACACAGGGGCCGGCAATCAGCCCCAGCATTTT.

V gene TRBV28 combines with J gene TRBJ1-2; the match to TRBD1 covers 9 bases. Germline CDR1 reads MDHEN; CDR2 reads SYDVKM. The CDR3 has 16 residues. V was pared by 3 bases and J by 5 bases, with 10 bases of the junction left unmatched. CDR3 protein: CASSFPSGQGQYGYTF. Here the CDR3 DNA reads TGTGCCAGCAGTTTCCCCTCAGGACAGGGGCAATATGGCTACACCTTC.

This chain joins TRBV6-6 and TRBJ1-2, with a tentative D call TRBD1 (5 bases). V lost 6 bases and J 6 bases, leaving 14 bases between the germline ends. The CDR3 has 13 residues. Germline-derived CDR1 and CDR2 are MNHNY and SVGAGI (reference sequence). The CDR3 is CASRDGGSNGYTF. The DNA of the CDR3 is TGTGCCAGCAGAGACGGGGGGTCGAATGGCTACACCTTC.

The V call is TRBV7-9, the J call TRBJ1-6; TRBD1 matches at 7 bases. The CDR3 length is 14 residues. Losses at the gene ends were 5 bases for V and 11 bases for J; bases not matched to a gene: 9. CDR1 is SEHNR and CDR2 is FQNEAQ in the germline V gene (reference sequence). In DNA, the CDR3 is TGTGCCAGCAGCCTCGGGACAGTCGGGGCACCCCTCCACTTT. It codes for CASSLGTVGAPLHF. The whole variable domain, remainder taken from reference TRBV7-9 and TRBJ1-6, is DTGVSQNPRHKITKRGQNVTFRCDPISEHNRLYWYRQTLGQGPEFLTYFQNEAQLEKSRLLSDRFSAERPKGSFSTLEIQRTEQGDSAMYLCASSLGTVGAPLHFGNGTRLTVT.

The genes are TRBV27 and TRBJ2-7; 8 nucleotides match TRBD2. Trimming cost V 1 base and J 0 bases; bases outside gene matches: 2. The germline V gene has CDR1 MNHEY and CDR2 SMNVEV (reference sequence). There are 15 residues in the CDR3. CDR3 sequence (DNA): TGTGCCAGCAGTTTATTAGCGGGAACCTCCTACGAGCAGTACTTC. Its protein is CASSLLAGTSYEQYF.

As regards this clone: Mismatch with germline at one junction end may stem from a read error. This sequence joins TRBV5-1 and TRBJ1-1; D not certain. CDR1 and CDR2 (germline): SGHRS, YFSETQ. The CDR3 contains 14 residues. CDR3: CASTKGLLNSEAFF. The CDR3 nucleotides are TGCGCCAGCACCAAAGGACTGCTGAACTCTGAAGCTTTCTTT.

The J gene is TRBJ2-5, the V gene TRBV24-1; 9 nucleotides agree with TRBD1. This CDR3 has 16 amino acids. Unmatched junction bases numbered 7, after V lost 4 bases and J lost 2 bases. Germline V gene data show CDR1 as KGHDR and CDR2 as SFDVKD. CDR3 sequence: CATSDGTGSIQETQYF. The CDR3 DNA is TGTGCCACCAGTGACGGGACAGGGAGTATACAAGAGACCCAGTACTTC.

This clone was found a few times. J is TRBJ1-4 and V is TRBV2, with TRBD1 matching over 7 bases. This CDR3 is built from 13 residues. The V and J ends lost 10 bases and 8 bases, in that order; junction bases with no gene match: 10. Germline assignment: CDR1 SNHLY and CDR2 FYNNEI. The CDR3 reads CAKSTGVGEKLFF. CDR3 in DNA: TGTGCCAAGAGTACAGGGGTAGGGGAAAAACTGTTTTTT.

This clone came up a few times. The chain joins TRBV29-1 to TRBJ1-1; TRBD1 agrees at 8 bases. The CDR3 consists of 16 residues. The germline V gene has CDR1 SQVTM and CDR2 ANQGSEA. With 6 bases clipped from V and 0 bases from J, the junction kept 12 bases outside the gene matches. The CDR3 loop reads CSVSAGQGWMNTEAFF. DNA for the CDR3: TGCAGCGTCTCAGCCGGACAGGGCTGGATGAACACTGAAGCTTTCTTT. The full variable domain, completed using reference TRBV29-1 and TRBJ1-1, is SAVISQKPSRDICQRGTSLTIQCQVDSQVTMMFWYRQQPGQSLTLIATANQGSEATYESGFVIDKFPISRPNLTFSTLTVSNMSPEDSSIYLCSVSAGQGWMNTEAFFGQGTRLTVV.

The genes are TRBV6-2 or TRBV6-3 and TRBJ2-7, with D tentatively TRBD2 (6 bases). The CDR3 spans 11 residues. The germline V gene encodes CDR1 MNHEY and CDR2 SVGEGT. V was shortened by 2 bases and J by 7 bases, with 6 bases between the two germline ends. CDR3 loop: CASSYGGEQYF. CDR3 DNA: TGTGCCAGCAGTTACGGAGGGGAGCAGTACTTC.

The chain joins TRBV6-6 to TRBJ1-6, with TRBD1 matching 8 bases. Germline loops: CDR1 MNHNY, CDR2 SVGAGI (reference sequence). The CDR3 totals 15 residues. Unmatched junction bases numbered 4, after V lost 2 bases and J lost 7 bases. In DNA, the CDR3 is TGTGCCAGCAGTTACGCTGGACAGGGCAATTCACCCCTCCACTTT. This encodes CASSYAGQGNSPLHF.

The chain combines TRBV7-9 with TRBJ2-5; tentative D call: TRBD2 (6 bases). V lost 1 base and J lost 0, with 9 bases in between. This CDR3 has 15 residues. Germline lookup yields CDR1 SEHNR and CDR2 FQNEAQ (reference sequence). As DNA, the CDR3 is TGTGCCAGCAGCTTAGTCGCGGGATACCAAGAGACCCAGTACTTC. Translated: CASSLVAGYQETQYF.

This chain connects TRBV19 to TRBJ1-3, with TRBD1 matching 7 bases. Germline CDR1 is LNHDA and CDR2 is SQIVND (reference sequence). V was clipped by 5 bases and J by 0 bases; unmatched bases: 10. The CDR3 length is 17 residues. The CDR3 DNA reads as TGTGCCAGTAGTTACATTCCGGGACAGCGCTCTGGAAACACCATATATTTT. It specifies CASSYIPGQRSGNTIYF.

This rearrangement joins TRBV27 to TRBJ2-7; 9 bases are a match to TRBD1. The CDR3 contains 13 residues. With 6 bases clipped from V and 0 bases from J, the junction kept 0 bases outside the gene matches. Germline CDR1 is MNHEY and CDR2 is SMNVEV (reference sequence). The CDR3 DNA is TGTGCCAGCAGACAGGGGGCCTCCTACGAGCAGTACTTC. Translated: CASRQGASYEQYF.

This chain joins TRBV6-5 and TRBJ1-1, with D perhaps matching TRBD1 (5 bases). V lost 3 bases and J 6 bases, leaving 11 bases between the germline ends. Germline V gives CDR1 MNHEY, CDR2 SVGAGI. The CDR3 extends over 13 amino acids. CDR3 DNA sequence: TGTGCCAGCAGTTATAGTTGGGGGGCTGAAGCTTTCTTT. Translation: CASSYSWGAEAFF.

The chain recombines TRBV19 with TRBJ2-7; TRBD2 aligns across 7 bases. CDR1 LNHDA and CDR2 SQIVND come from the germline V gene (reference sequence). There are 15 residues in the CDR3. V shed 5 bases, J shed 0 bases, and the junction held 7 bases outside the gene matches. This CDR3 reads CASSLRGDYSYEQYF. The DNA of the CDR3 is TGTGCCAGTAGTCTCCGCGGGGACTACTCCTACGAGCAGTACTTC.

The V call is TRBV19, the J call TRBJ1-4, with D tentatively TRBD1 (5 bases). CDR3 size: 14 residues. Germline loops: CDR1 LNHDA, CDR2 SQIVND (reference sequence). Trimming shortened V by 4 bases and J by 6 bases, and 12 bases separated the two germline ends. CDR3 bases: TGTGCCAGTAGTAGGAGGGGAGTACATGAAAAACTGTTTTTT. Translated: CASSRRGVHEKLFF.

The V and J genes are TRBV7-3 and TRBJ2-2; 9 positions match TRBD1. The CDR3 spans 14 residues. The V gene's germline CDR1 is SGHTA and CDR2 FQGTGA. J lost 5 bases, V lost 7 bases, and 5 bases had no gene match. The CDR3 reads CASNPGTGTGELFF. The CDR3 region has the DNA TGTGCCAGCAACCCCGGGACAGGGACCGGGGAGCTGTTTTTT. Together with reference TRBV7-3 and TRBJ2-2, the CDR3 gives the full variable domain: GAGVSQTPSNKVTEKGKYVELRCDPISGHTALYWYRQSLGQGPEFLIYFQGTGAADDSGLPNDRFFAVRPEGSVSTLKIQRTERGDSAVYLCASNPGTGTGELFFGEGSRLTVL.

In its sample, this clone was seen a few times. The CDR3 loop is CAISVGTGRQPQHF. CDR3 nucleotide sequence: TGTGCCATCAGTGTTGGGACAGGGCGCCAGCCCCAGCATTTT. This sequence joins TRBV10-3 and TRBJ1-5, with 9 bases aligning to TRBD1. In germline, CDR1 is ENHRY, CDR2 SYGVKD. The ends lost 4 bases at V and 7 bases at J; junction bases unmatched: 5. CDR3 length equals 14 residues.

V usage is TRBV28 and J usage is TRBJ1-3, with D tentatively TRBD1 (5 bases). Trimming left V 1 base short and J 4 bases short, with 14 bases between. This CDR3 is built from 16 residues. Germline CDR1 MDHEN, CDR2 SYDVKM. The CDR3 DNA sequence: TGTGCCAGCAGTTTATTAAGCAGGGTTAACGGAAACACCATATATTTT. Protein: CASSLLSRVNGNTIYF.

The V call is TRBV3-1 (or the pseudogene TRBV3-2), the J call TRBJ1-1; D is undetermined. Deletions cut 2 bases from V and 0 bases from J, with 7 bases between. Germline CDR1 and CDR2: LGHDT and YNNKEL (reference sequence). The CDR3 runs to 14 residues. The DNA for the CDR3 is TGTGCCAGCAGCCAACAGATTATGAACACTGAAGCTTTCTTT. Its translation is CASSQQIMNTEAFF.

The rearrangement joins TRBV7-2 to TRBJ1-3; 9 nucleotides line up with TRBD1. This CDR3 spans 15 amino acids. Germline V gene sequence: CDR1 SGHTA, CDR2 FQGNSA. The trim removed 2 bases at V and 4 bases at J, leaving 3 bases unmatched. DNA for the CDR3: TGTGCCAGCAGCTTAAGTGGGACAGGGGGAAACACCATATATTTT. The encoded protein is CASSLSGTGGNTIYF.